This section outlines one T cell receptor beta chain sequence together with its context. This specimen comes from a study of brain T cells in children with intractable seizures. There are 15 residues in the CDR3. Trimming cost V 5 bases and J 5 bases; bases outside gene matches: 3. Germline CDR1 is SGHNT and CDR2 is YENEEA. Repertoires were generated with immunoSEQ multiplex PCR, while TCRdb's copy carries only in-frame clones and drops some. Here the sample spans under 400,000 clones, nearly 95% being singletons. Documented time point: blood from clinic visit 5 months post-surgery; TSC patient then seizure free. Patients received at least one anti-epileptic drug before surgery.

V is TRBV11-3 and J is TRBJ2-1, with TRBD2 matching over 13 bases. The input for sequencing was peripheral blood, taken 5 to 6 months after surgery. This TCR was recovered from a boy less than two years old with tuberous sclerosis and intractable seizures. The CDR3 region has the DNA TGTGCCAGCAGCGGGGGGACTAGCGGGAACAATGAGCAGTTCTTC. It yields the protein CASSGGTSGNNEQFF.